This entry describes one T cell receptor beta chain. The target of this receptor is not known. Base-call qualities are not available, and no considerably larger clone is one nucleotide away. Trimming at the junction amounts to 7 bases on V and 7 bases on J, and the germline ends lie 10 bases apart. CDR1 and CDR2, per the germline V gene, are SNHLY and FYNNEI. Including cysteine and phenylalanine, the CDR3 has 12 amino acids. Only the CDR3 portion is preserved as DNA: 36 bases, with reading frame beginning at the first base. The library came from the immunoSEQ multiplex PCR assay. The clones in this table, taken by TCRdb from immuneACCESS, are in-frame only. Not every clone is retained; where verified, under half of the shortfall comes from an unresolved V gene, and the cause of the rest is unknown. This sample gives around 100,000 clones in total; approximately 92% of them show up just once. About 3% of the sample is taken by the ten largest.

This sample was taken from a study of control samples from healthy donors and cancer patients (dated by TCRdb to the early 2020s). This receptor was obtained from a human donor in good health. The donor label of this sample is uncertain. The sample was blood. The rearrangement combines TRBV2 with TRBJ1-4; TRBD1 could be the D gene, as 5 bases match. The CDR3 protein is CASTRVSEKLFF. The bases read TGTGCCAGCACCAGGGTCTCTGAAAAACTGTTTTTT.